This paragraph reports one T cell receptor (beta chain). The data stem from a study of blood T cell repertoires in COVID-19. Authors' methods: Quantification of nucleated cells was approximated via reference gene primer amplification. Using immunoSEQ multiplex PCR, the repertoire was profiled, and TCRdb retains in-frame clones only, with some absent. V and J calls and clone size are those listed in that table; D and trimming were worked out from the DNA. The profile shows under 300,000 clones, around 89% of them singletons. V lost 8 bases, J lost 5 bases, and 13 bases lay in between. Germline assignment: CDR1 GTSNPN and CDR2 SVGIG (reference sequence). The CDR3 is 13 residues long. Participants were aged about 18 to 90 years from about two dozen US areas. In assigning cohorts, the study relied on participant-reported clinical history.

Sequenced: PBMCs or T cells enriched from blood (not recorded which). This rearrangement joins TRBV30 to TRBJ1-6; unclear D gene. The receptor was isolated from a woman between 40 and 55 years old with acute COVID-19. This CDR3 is CALRGEDNSPLHF. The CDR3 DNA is TGTGCCCTCCGGGGAGAGGATAATTCACCCCTCCACTTT. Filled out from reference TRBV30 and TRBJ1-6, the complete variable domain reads SQTIHQWPATLVQPVGSPLSLECTVEGTSNPNLYWYRQAAGRGLQLLFYSVGIGQISSEVPQNLSASRPQDRQFILSSKKLLLSDSGFYLCALRGEDNSPLHFGNGTRLTVT.